This paragraph covers one TCR beta chain sequence. Measured with immunoSEQ multiplex PCR; TCRdb has only the in-frame clones, and not every one. Of about 31,000 clones listed, over 75% were seen once; the top ten hold roughly 25%. This record comes from a study of OX40 agonist ivuxolimab in advanced cancers. CDR1 SEHNR and CDR2 FQNEAQ come from the germline V gene (reference sequence). This CDR3 contains 15 residues. V lost 5 bases to trimming and J lost 5 bases; unmatched junction nucleotides: 4. The clonotype originates from an adult with an advanced solid tumor such as melanoma, head and neck, liver or kidney cancer. The sequenced sample was CD4+ or CD8+ T cells sorted from blood, obtained in a trial of the OX40 agonist ivuxolimab. The chain combines TRBV7-9 with TRBJ2-3; TRBD2 matches 13 bases. This CDR3 is CASSGGLAGVDTQYF. The CDR3 nucleotides read TGTGCCAGCAGCGGTGGACTAGCGGGAGTAGATACGCAGTATTTT.